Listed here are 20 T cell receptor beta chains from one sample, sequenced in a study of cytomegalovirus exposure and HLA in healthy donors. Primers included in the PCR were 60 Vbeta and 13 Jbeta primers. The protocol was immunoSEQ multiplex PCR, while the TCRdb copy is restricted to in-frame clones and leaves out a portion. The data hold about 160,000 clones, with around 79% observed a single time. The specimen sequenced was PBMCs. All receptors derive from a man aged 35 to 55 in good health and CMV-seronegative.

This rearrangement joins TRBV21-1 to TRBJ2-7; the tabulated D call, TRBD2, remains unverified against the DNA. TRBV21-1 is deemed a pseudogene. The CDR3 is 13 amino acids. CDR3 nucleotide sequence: TGTGCCAGCAGCACCCGGTCCTCCTACGAGCAGTACTTC. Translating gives CASSTRSSYEQYF.

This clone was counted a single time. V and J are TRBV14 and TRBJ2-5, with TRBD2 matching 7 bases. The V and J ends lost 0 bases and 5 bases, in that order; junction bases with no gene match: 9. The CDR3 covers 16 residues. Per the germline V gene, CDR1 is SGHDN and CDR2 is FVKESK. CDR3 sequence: CASSQDRRGFRETQYF. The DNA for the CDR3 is TGTGCCAGCAGCCAAGATCGGCGGGGGTTTCGGGAGACCCAGTACTTC.

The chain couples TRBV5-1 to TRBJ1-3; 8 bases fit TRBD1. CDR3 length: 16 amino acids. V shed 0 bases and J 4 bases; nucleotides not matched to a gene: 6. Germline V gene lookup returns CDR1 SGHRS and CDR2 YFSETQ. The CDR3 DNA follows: TGCGCCAGCAGCTTGGACGGACAGGGCCCAGGAAACACCATATATTTT. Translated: CASSLDGQGPGNTIYF.

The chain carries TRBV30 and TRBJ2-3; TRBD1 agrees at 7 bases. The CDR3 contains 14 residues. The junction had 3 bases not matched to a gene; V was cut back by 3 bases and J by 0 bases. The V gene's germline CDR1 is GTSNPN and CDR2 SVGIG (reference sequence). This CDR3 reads CAWRRQGSTDTQYF. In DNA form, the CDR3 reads TGTGCCTGGAGAAGACAGGGAAGCACAGATACGCAGTATTTT. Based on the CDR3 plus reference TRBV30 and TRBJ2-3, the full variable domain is SQTIHQWPATLVQPVGSPLSLECTVEGTSNPNLYWYRQAAGRGLQLLFYSVGIGQISSEVPQNLSASRPQDRQFILSSKKLLLSDSGFYLCAWRRQGSTDTQYFGPGTRLTVL.

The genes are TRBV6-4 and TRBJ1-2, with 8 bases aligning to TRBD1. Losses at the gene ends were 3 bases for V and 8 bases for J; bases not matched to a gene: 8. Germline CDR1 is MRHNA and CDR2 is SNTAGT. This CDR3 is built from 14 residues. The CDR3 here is CASSERQGARGYTF. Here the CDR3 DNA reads TGTGCCAGCAGTGAGCGGCAGGGGGCGCGGGGCTACACCTTC.

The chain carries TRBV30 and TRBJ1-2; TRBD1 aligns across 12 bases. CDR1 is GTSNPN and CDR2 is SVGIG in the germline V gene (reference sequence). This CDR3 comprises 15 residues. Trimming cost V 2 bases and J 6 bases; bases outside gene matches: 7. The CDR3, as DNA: TGTGCCTGGAGTCCGGGCGGGACAGGGGGCCATGGCTACACCTTC. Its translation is CAWSPGGTGGHGYTF.

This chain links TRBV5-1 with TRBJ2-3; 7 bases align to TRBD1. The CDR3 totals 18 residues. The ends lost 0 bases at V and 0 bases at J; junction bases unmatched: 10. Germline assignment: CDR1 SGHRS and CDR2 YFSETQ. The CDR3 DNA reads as TGCGCCAGCAGCTTGGCCCGGACAGGACCCTCTAGCACAGATACGCAGTATTTT. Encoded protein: CASSLARTGPSSTDTQYF.

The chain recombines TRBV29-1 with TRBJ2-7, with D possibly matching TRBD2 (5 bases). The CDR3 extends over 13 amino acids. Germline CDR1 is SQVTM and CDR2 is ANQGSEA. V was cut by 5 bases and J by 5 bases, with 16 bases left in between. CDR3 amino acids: CSVSPRRNDEQYF. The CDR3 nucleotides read TGCAGCGTTTCTCCCCGGAGGAACGACGAGCAGTACTTC.

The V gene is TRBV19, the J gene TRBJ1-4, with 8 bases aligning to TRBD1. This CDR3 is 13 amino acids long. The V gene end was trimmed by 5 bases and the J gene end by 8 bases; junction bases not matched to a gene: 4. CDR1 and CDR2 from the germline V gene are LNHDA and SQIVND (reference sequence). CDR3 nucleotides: TGTGCCAGTAGTCGCCAGGGGGCAGAAAAACTGTTTTTT. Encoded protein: CASSRQGAEKLFF. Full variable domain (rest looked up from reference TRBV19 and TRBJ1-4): DGGITQSPKYLFRKEGQNVTLSCEQNLNHDAMYWYRQDPGQGLRLIYYSQIVNDFQKGDIAEGYSVSREKKESFPLTVTSAQKNPTAFYLCASSRQGAEKLFFGSGTQLSVL.

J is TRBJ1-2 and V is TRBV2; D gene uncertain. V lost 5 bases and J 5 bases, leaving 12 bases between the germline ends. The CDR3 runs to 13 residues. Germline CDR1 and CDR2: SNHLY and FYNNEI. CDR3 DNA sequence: TGTGCCAGCAGTACTGGGCAGTCTTATGGCTACACCTTC. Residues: CASSTGQSYGYTF. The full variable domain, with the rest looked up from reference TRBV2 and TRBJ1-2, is EPEVTQTPSHQVTQMGQEVILRCVPISNHLYFYWYRQILGQKVEFLVSFYNNEISEKSEIFDDQFSVERPDGSNFTLKIRSTKLEDSAMYFCASSTGQSYGYTFGSGTRLTVV.

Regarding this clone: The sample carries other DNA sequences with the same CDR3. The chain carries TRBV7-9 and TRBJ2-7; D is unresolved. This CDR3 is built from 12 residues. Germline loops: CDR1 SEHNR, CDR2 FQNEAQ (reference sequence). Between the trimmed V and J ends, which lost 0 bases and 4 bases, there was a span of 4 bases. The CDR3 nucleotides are TGTGCCAGCAGCTTAGCCTTATACGAGCAGTACTTC. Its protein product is CASSLALYEQYF.

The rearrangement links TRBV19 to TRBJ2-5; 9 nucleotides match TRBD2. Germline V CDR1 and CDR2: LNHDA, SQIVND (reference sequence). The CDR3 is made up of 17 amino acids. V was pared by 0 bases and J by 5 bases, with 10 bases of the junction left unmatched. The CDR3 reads CASSIEGRRGGGETQYF. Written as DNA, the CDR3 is TGTGCCAGTAGTATAGAAGGGCGGCGGGGGGGCGGCGAGACCCAGTACTTC. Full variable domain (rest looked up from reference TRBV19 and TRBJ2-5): DGGITQSPKYLFRKEGQNVTLSCEQNLNHDAMYWYRQDPGQGLRLIYYSQIVNDFQKGDIAEGYSVSREKKESFPLTVTSAQKNPTAFYLCASSIEGRRGGGETQYFGPGTRLLVL.

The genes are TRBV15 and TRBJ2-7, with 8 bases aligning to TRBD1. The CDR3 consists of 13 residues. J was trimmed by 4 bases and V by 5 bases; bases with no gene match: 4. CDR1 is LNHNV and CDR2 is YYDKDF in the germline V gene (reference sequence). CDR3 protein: CATSPNRGYEQYF. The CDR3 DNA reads TGTGCCACCAGCCCCAACAGGGGGTACGAGCAGTACTTC.

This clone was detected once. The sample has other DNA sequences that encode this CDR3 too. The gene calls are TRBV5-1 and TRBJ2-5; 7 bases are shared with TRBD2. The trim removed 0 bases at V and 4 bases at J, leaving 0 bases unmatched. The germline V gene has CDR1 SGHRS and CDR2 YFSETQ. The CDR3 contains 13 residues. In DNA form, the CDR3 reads TGCGCCAGCAGCTTGGCTAGCGGAGAGACCCAGTACTTC. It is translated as CASSLASGETQYF.

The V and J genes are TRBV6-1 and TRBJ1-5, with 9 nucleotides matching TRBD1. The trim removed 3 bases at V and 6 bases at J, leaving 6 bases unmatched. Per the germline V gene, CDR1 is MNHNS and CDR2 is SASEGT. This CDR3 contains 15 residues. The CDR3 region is CASSDGGTGSQPQHF. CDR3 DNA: TGTGCCAGCAGTGATGGCGGGACAGGGTCTCAGCCCCAGCATTTT.

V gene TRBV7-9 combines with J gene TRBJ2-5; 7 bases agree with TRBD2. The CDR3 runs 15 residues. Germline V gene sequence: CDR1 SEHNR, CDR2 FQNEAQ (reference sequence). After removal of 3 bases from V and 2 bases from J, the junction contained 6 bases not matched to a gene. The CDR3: CASSFPGGNQETQYF. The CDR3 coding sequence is TGTGCCAGCAGCTTTCCCGGGGGGAATCAAGAGACCCAGTACTTC.

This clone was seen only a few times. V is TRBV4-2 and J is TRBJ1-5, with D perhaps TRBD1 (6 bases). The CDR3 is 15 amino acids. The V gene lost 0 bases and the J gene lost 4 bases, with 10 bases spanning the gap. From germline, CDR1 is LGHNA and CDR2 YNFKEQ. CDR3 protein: CASSQDGQGNQPQHF. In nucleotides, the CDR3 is TGTGCCAGCAGCCAAGATGGCCAGGGGAATCAGCCCCAGCATTTT.

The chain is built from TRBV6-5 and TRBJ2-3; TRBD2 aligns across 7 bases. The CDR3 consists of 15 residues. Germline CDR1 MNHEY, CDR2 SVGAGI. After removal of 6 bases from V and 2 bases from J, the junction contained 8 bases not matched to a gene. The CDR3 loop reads CASSPQRGYTDTQYF. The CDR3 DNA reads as TGTGCCAGCAGCCCTCAGCGGGGTTACACAGATACGCAGTATTTT.

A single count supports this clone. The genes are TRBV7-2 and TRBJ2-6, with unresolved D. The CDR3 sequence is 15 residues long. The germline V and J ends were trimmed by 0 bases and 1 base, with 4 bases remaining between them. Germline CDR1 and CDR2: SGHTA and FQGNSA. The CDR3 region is CASSLARSGANVLTF. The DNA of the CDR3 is TGTGCCAGCAGCTTAGCCCGGTCTGGGGCCAACGTCCTGACTTTC.

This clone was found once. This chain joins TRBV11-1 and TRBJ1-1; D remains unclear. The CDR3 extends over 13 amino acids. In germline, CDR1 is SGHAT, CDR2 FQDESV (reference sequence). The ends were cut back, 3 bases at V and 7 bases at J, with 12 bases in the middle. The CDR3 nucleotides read TGTGCCAGCAGCTTGGCCGCCAATATTGAAGCTTTCTTT. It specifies CASSLAANIEAFF.